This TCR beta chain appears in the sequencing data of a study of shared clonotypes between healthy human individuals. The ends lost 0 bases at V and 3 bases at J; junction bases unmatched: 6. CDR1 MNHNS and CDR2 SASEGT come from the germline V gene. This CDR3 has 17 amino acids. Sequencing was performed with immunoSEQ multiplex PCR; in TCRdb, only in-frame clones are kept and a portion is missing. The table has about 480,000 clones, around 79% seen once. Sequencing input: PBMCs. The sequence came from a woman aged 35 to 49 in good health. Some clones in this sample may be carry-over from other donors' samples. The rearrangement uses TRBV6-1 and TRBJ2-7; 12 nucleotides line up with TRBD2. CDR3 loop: CASSEAWTSGIRYEQYF. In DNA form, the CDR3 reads TGTGCCAGCAGTGAAGCTTGGACTAGCGGGATTCGCTACGAGCAGTACTTC.